Below, 10 T cell receptor beta chains from the same sample are listed, as sequenced in a study of naive and memory T cell subsets. An equimolar mix of two oligonucleotides served as the beta constant-region primer for TRBC1 and TRBC2. TCRdb reprocessed the UMI-ligation and nested PCR reads with MiXCR, giving one entry per CDR3 protein. Altogether 70,000 to 95,000 distinct CDR3 sequences are present, about 6.5% being singletons, with the ten largest covering about 1.6%. Sequencing was performed on central memory CD4+ T cells from blood. Every receptor here comes from a human donor in good health.

This clonotype was observed many times. The J gene is TRBJ1-6, the V gene TRBV12-3 or TRBV12-4, with a possible D match to TRBD1 (6 bases). V was pared by 3 bases and J by 10 bases, with 22 bases between. The CDR3 extends over 17 amino acids. In DNA form, the CDR3 reads TGTGCCAGCAGTTTGATAGGTGCAGGGGTAATCGGGTCACCCCTCCACTTT. It encodes CASSLIGAGVIGSPLHF.

This clonotype has ten or more counts. The chain couples TRBV14 to TRBJ1-1, with 8 bases matching TRBD1. The trim removed 2 bases at V and 5 bases at J, leaving 7 bases unmatched. Germline V gene lookup returns CDR1 SGHDN and CDR2 FVKESK. The length of the CDR3 is 15 residues. CDR3 DNA sequence: TGTGCCAGCAGCCAAAGCAGGGGGCGTGGGACTGAAGCTTTCTTT. Its protein is CASSQSRGRGTEAFF.

This clonotype occurred many times. The chain joins TRBV7-9 to TRBJ2-7; D might be TRBD1 or TRBD2, each matching 5 bases. This CDR3 region has 14 residues. V was clipped by 5 bases and J by 0 bases, with 11 bases between them. Germline CDR1 SEHNR, CDR2 FQNEAQ (reference sequence). The CDR3 reads CASSRGTDSYEQYF. The CDR3 coding sequence is TGTGCCAGCAGCCGGGGCACGGACTCCTACGAGCAGTACTTC.

J is TRBJ2-7 and V is TRBV10-3; 9 nucleotides align to TRBD1. V lost 6 bases to trimming and J lost 4 bases; unmatched junction nucleotides: 10. CDR1 is ENHRY, CDR2 SYGVKD, per germline. The CDR3 is made up of 15 amino acids. CDR3 nucleotide sequence: TGTGCCATCAGCGCCCCCGGGACAGGGTCATACGAGCAGTACTTC. Translated: CAISAPGTGSYEQYF.

The table lists this clonotype with many counts. The chain links TRBV20-1 to TRBJ1-1; D is unclear. This CDR3 contains 11 residues. CDR1 and CDR2 from the germline V gene are DFQATT and SNEGSKA (reference sequence). With 3 bases removed from V and 7 bases from J, the gap between germline ends came to 9 bases. The CDR3, as DNA: TGCAGTGCTAGCACCCCGGATGAAGCTTTCTTT. Protein: CSASTPDEAFF.

The rearrangement links TRBV20-1 to TRBJ2-7, with no clear D. The ends were cut back, 6 bases at V and 6 bases at J, with 21 bases in the middle. This CDR3 region has 14 residues. Per germline, CDR1 DFQATT and CDR2 SNEGSKA (reference sequence). The CDR3 sequence is CSAEKDGGPGEQYF. The CDR3 coding sequence is TGCAGTGCGGAGAAGGACGGTGGGCCGGGCGAGCAGTACTTC.

Ten or more counts support this clonotype. The chain employs TRBV29-1 and TRBJ1-1, with D possibly being TRBD1 (6 bases). CDR3 length: 12 residues. Germline values: CDR1 SQVTM, CDR2 ANQGSEA. V lost 6 bases and J lost 2, with 10 bases in between. The CDR3 DNA is TGCAGCGTGTCACAGGGAAACACTGAAGCTTTCTTT. This encodes CSVSQGNTEAFF.

V is TRBV7-2 and J is TRBJ2-5; the match to TRBD2 covers 11 bases. The CDR3 sequence is 15 residues long. V was clipped by 5 bases and J by 5 bases; unmatched bases: 7. In germline, CDR1 is SGHTA, CDR2 FQGNSA. The CDR3 DNA reads as TGTGCCAGCAGCCGACTAGCGGGGAGTGCGGAGACCCAGTACTTC. This translates into CASSRLAGSAETQYF.

This clonotype was counted only a few times. The chain combines TRBV3-1 with TRBJ2-1; 13 positions match TRBD2. The V and J ends lost 5 bases and 14 bases, in that order; junction bases with no gene match: 12. The CDR3 extends over 15 amino acids. In germline, CDR1 is LGHDT, CDR2 YNNKEL (reference sequence). This chain's CDR3 is CASSTPGTSGKGKFF. The CDR3 region has the DNA TGTGCCAGCAGCACTCCCGGGACTAGCGGGAAAGGGAAGTTCTTC.

This clonotype was detected many times. The CDR3 DNA reads TGCGCCAGCAGTACCTCGGGGCGGCCTAGCACAGATACGCAGTATTTT. It translates to CASSTSGRPSTDTQYF. The rearrangement links TRBV5-1 to TRBJ2-3; D could derive from TRBD1 or TRBD2 (5 bases each). The germline V gene encodes CDR1 SGHRS and CDR2 YFSETQ. The CDR3 is 16 amino acids. Trimming cost V 5 bases and J 0 bases, with 16 bases left between them.